The T cell receptor beta chain under discussion was sequenced for a study of persistence of HIV-infected CD4 T cells. V was shortened by 5 bases and J by 3 bases, with 14 bases between the two germline ends. This CDR3 has 14 amino acids. In germline, CDR1 is MNHEY, CDR2 SMNVEV (reference sequence). Anti-CD3/anti-CD28 beads served as a nonspecific positive control stimulus. Sorting selected CD4+ T cells upregulating both CD40 ligand and CD69. Donors were HIV-1-infected adults who began suppressive ART during chronic infection. Donors had CD4+ T cell counts above 400 cells/uL and were CMV-seropositive. The immunoSEQ assay was version 4, run in survey mode. Profiled with immunoSEQ multiplex PCR; TCRdb holds only in-frame clones, not every one. Counted here are roughly 43,000 clones, roughly 90% occurring once; the ten biggest clones make up approximately 2%. Remarks on this clone: Antigen: not known.

The gene calls are TRBV27 and TRBJ2-7; TRBD2 is a possible D gene (5 bases). This specimen consisted of CD4+ T cells sorted from PBMCs after 18-hour stimulation, obtained from a patient who received antiretroviral therapy. The source of this sequence is an adult man with HIV who was CMV-seropositive. The CDR3 protein is CASSLAGPNYEQYF. The CDR3 nucleotides are TGTGCCAGCAGTCTCGCGGGTCCGAACTACGAGCAGTACTTC.